These 29 T cell receptor beta chains were sequenced from one sample in a study of blood T cell repertoires in COVID-19. Some clones are missing from TCRdb's copy, which holds only in-frame ones; the method was immunoSEQ multiplex PCR. The sample shows 180,000 or so clones, around four fifths of them seen only once. The material sequenced was peripheral blood. The receptors shown here come from a woman aged 70 to 79 with COVID-19, enrolled during active disease.

The chain has TRBV28 and TRBJ1-4; D remains unclear. This CDR3 contains 14 residues. V shed 2 bases and J shed 0 bases, with 4 bases lying between them. Germline V gives CDR1 MDHEN, CDR2 SYDVKM. In DNA, the CDR3 is TGTGCCAGCAGTTTACAGGCAACTAATGAAAAACTGTTTTTT. Encoded protein: CASSLQATNEKLFF. Variable domain in full (rest from reference TRBV28 and TRBJ1-4): DVKVTQSSRYLVKRTGEKVFLECVQDMDHENMFWYRQDPGLGLRLIYFSYDVKMKEKGDIPEGYSVSREKKERFSLILESASTNQTSMYLCASSLQATNEKLFFGSGTQLSVL.

The V gene is TRBV29-1, the J gene TRBJ2-5, with D possibly TRBD2 on 6 matching bases. The CDR3 is 13 amino acids. Germline V CDR1 and CDR2: SQVTM, ANQGSEA. Trimming took off 4 bases at V and 4 bases at J, with 13 bases between the two ends. DNA of the CDR3: TGCAGCGTTGGGGGGGAGCTAGGAGAGACCCAGTACTTC. It yields the protein CSVGGELGETQYF.

In regard to this clone: A much larger clone sits a single nucleotide away, making a read error possible. The chain carries TRBV3-1 (or the pseudogene TRBV3-2) and TRBJ2-2; D unclear. CDR1 is LGHDT, CDR2 YNNKEL, per germline (reference sequence). Deletions cut 4 bases from V and 0 bases from J, with 3 bases between. This CDR3 region has 13 residues. The CDR3 protein is CASSPTNTGELFF. Here the CDR3 DNA reads TGTGCCAGCAGCCCTACGAACACCGGGGAGCTGTTTTTT.

This chain links TRBV18 with TRBJ1-1; 8 nucleotides align to TRBD1. Germline CDR1 and CDR2: KGHSH and LQKENI. Trimming removed 5 bases from V and 5 bases from J; junction bases left unmatched: 4. The CDR3 is 13 residues long. The CDR3 sequence: CASSADRVTEAFF. In DNA form, the CDR3 reads TGTGCCAGCTCAGCGGACAGGGTAACTGAAGCTTTCTTT.

The chain is built from TRBV19 and TRBJ1-1, with TRBD1 as a possible D gene (5 bases). V was cut by 7 bases and J by 0 bases, with 9 bases left in between. Per the germline V gene, CDR1 is LNHDA and CDR2 is SQIVND (reference sequence). This CDR3 is built from 13 residues. CDR3 residues: CASTRQMNTEAFF. CDR3 coding DNA: TGTGCCAGTACCCGACAGATGAACACTGAAGCTTTCTTT.

This clone was seen a handful of times. The genes are TRBV6-1 and TRBJ1-5, with TRBD1 matching over 7 bases. V was pared by 2 bases and J by 4 bases, with 2 bases of the junction left unmatched. CDR1 and CDR2 from the germline V gene are MNHNS and SASEGT. The length of the CDR3 is 14 residues. For the CDR3, the DNA is TGTGCCAGCAGTGAAAACAGGGGAAATCAGCCCCAGCATTTT. It translates to CASSENRGNQPQHF.

This clone was counted only a few times. This rearrangement joins TRBV5-8 to TRBJ2-3; 11 nucleotides match TRBD1. The CDR3 loop spans 15 amino acids. With 1 base clipped from V and 3 bases from J, the junction kept 1 base outside the gene matches. The V gene's germline CDR1 is SGHTS and CDR2 YDEGEE. CDR3 residues: CASSLRDRGTDTQYF. In DNA, the CDR3 is TGTGCCAGCAGCTTGAGGGACAGGGGGACAGATACGCAGTATTTT.

The V gene is TRBV27, the J gene TRBJ1-5, with no clear D. CDR1 and CDR2 from the germline V gene are MNHEY and SMNVEV (reference sequence). The V and J ends lost 5 bases and 4 bases respectively, with 9 bases between them. CDR3 size: 13 residues. CDR3 region: CASSTEANQPQHF. CDR3 sequence (DNA): TGTGCCAGCAGTACTGAAGCGAATCAGCCCCAGCATTTT.

The chain carries TRBV27 and TRBJ1-6, with 10 nucleotides matching TRBD1. Germline V gene data show CDR1 as MNHEY and CDR2 as SMNVEV (reference sequence). The CDR3 extends over 16 amino acids. Trimming removed 3 bases from V and 9 bases from J; junction bases left unmatched: 8. CDR3 DNA: TGTGCCAGCAGTTTGGGGTTTGGGACAGGGGTTTCACCCCTCCACTTT. This sequence encodes CASSLGFGTGVSPLHF.

The V gene is TRBV11-2, the J gene TRBJ2-4, with D perhaps TRBD2 (6 bases). The ends were cut back, 1 base at V and 1 base at J, with 8 bases in the middle. CDR1 is SGHAT and CDR2 is FQNNGV in the germline V gene. The CDR3 has 15 amino acids. In nucleotides, the CDR3 is TGTGCCAGCAGCTTAGGTGGAGGGGCCAAAAACATTCAGTACTTC. It is translated as CASSLGGGAKNIQYF.

This clone has a single count. The chain recombines TRBV6-1 with TRBJ2-7; 12 bases line up with TRBD1. This CDR3 contains 16 residues. Germline V gene data show CDR1 as MNHNS and CDR2 as SASEGT. After removal of 0 bases from V and 9 bases from J, the junction contained 9 bases not matched to a gene. CDR3 nucleotides: TGTGCCAGCAGTGAAGCCACCGGGACAGGGGGCACAGGGCAGTACTTC. Protein product: CASSEATGTGGTGQYF.

V and J are TRBV19 and TRBJ2-1, with TRBD2 identical over 9 bases. V shed 7 bases, J shed 2 bases, and the junction held 6 bases outside the gene matches. This CDR3 is built from 15 residues. CDR1 is LNHDA and CDR2 is SQIVND in the germline V gene (reference sequence). In DNA form, the CDR3 reads TGTGCCAGTACCCCAATAGCGGGAGCCTACAATGAGCAGTTCTTC. It codes for CASTPIAGAYNEQFF.

This clone was observed once. The rearrangement links TRBV4-1 to TRBJ2-3; weak D call: TRBD2 (7 bases). V was cut by 0 bases and J by 2 bases, with 12 bases left in between. Germline CDR1 and CDR2: MGHRA and YSYEKL. The CDR3 runs 16 residues. The CDR3: CASSQEGGAFTDTQYF. CDR3 sequence (DNA): TGCGCCAGCAGCCAAGAAGGGGGGGCCTTCACAGATACGCAGTATTTT.

This chain connects TRBV28 to TRBJ1-2, with a possible D match to TRBD1 (5 bases). Trimming removed 2 bases at V and 8 bases at J, with 9 bases between. This CDR3 has 12 amino acids. In germline, CDR1 is MDHEN, CDR2 SYDVKM. CDR3 sequence reads: CASSLMGLGYTF. CDR3 in DNA: TGTGCCAGCAGTTTAATGGGGCTCGGCTACACCTTC.

The rearrangement uses TRBV11-3 and TRBJ2-5; a possible D gene is TRBD1 (6 bases). Germline V gene data show CDR1 as SGHNT and CDR2 as YENEEA. Trimming cost V 6 bases and J 1 base, with 12 bases left between them. The CDR3 has 14 amino acids. CDR3 DNA sequence: TGTGCCAGCAGAGGAGGACAGACCCAAGAGACCCAGTACTTC. This encodes CASRGGQTQETQYF.

The V and J genes are TRBV7-2 and TRBJ2-1; 8 nucleotides line up with TRBD2. The CDR3 is 15 residues long. In germline, CDR1 is SGHTA, CDR2 FQGNSA. V lost 5 bases, J lost 2 bases, and 5 bases stayed unmatched. This CDR3 is CASSQPGGAYNEQFF. DNA of the CDR3: TGTGCCAGCAGCCAACCGGGAGGGGCCTACAATGAGCAGTTCTTC.

The rearrangement joins TRBV4-2 to TRBJ2-1; the match to TRBD2 covers 9 bases. Germline V gene sequence: CDR1 LGHNA, CDR2 YNFKEQ. The ends lost 4 bases at V and 2 bases at J; junction bases unmatched: 6. The CDR3 runs 16 residues. CDR3 sequence (DNA): TGTGCCAGCAGCCTCGGCGGGACTAGCCCCTACAATGAGCAGTTCTTC. Protein: CASSLGGTSPYNEQFF.

V gene TRBV10-3 combines with J gene TRBJ1-5; TRBD1 might be the D (5 bases). The germline gives CDR1 ENHRY, CDR2 SYGVKD. Deletions cut 3 bases from V and 4 bases from J, with 19 bases between. The CDR3 extends over 17 amino acids. CDR3 sequence reads: CAISDFPGTGGNQPQHF. In DNA form, the CDR3 reads TGTGCCATCAGTGACTTCCCAGGGACGGGGGGGAATCAGCCCCAGCATTTT.

The rearrangement links TRBV20-1 to TRBJ2-6; D is undetermined. V was cut by 4 bases and J by 4 bases, with 11 bases left in between. This CDR3 contains 14 residues. Germline CDR1 is DFQATT and CDR2 is SNEGSKA (reference sequence). Written as DNA, the CDR3 is TGCAGTGCTAATGATCCTAAGGGGGCCAACGTCCTGACTTTC. This sequence encodes CSANDPKGANVLTF.

CDR3 region: CASSPPGWNTEAFF. The CDR3 DNA is TGTGCCAGCAGCCCGCCAGGATGGAACACTGAAGCTTTCTTT. This chain links TRBV3-1 (or the pseudogene TRBV3-2) with TRBJ1-1; unclear D gene. CDR1 is LGHDT, CDR2 YNNKEL, per germline (reference sequence). The CDR3 consists of 14 residues. V lost 4 bases and J 1 base, leaving 10 bases between the germline ends.

There are a few counts of this clone. V and J are TRBV3-1 (or the pseudogene TRBV3-2) and TRBJ2-3, with 10 bases lining up with TRBD2. V was clipped by 5 bases and J by 5 bases; unmatched bases: 13. Looked up from germline, CDR1 is LGHDT and CDR2 is YNNKEL (reference sequence). This CDR3 has 17 amino acids. The chain's CDR3 is CASSLGVAGGSVDTQYF. The CDR3 DNA sequence: TGTGCCAGCAGCTTAGGGGTAGCGGGGGGTTCCGTAGATACGCAGTATTTT.

This chain joins TRBV18 and TRBJ2-1, with a possible D match to TRBD2 (6 bases). The ends were cut back, 1 base at V and 5 bases at J, with 9 bases in the middle. Per germline, CDR1 KGHSH and CDR2 LQKENI. CDR3 length equals 14 residues. The CDR3 is CASSPRRENNEQFF. CDR3 nucleotides: TGTGCCAGCTCACCACGGCGGGAAAACAATGAGCAGTTCTTC.

The J gene is TRBJ1-5, the V gene TRBV15; the D gene is possibly TRBD1 (5 bases). Trimming stripped 1 base from V and 7 bases from J, with 5 bases between. In germline, CDR1 is LNHNV, CDR2 YYDKDF (reference sequence). This CDR3 contains 12 residues. CDR3 amino acids: CATSRAGQPQHF. CDR3 bases: TGTGCCACCAGCAGAGCAGGGCAGCCCCAGCATTTT.

The V and J genes are TRBV28 and TRBJ2-7, with a tentative D call TRBD2 (5 bases). The CDR3 covers 12 residues. Trimming cost V 4 bases and J 8 bases, with 12 bases left between them. The germline CDR1 and CDR2 sequences are MDHEN and SYDVKM. The CDR3 sequence is CASSSGVSKQYF. The CDR3 DNA reads TGTGCCAGCAGTTCCGGGGTTTCGAAGCAGTACTTC. Full variable domain (missing parts from reference TRBV28 and TRBJ2-7): DVKVTQSSRYLVKRTGEKVFLECVQDMDHENMFWYRQDPGLGLRLIYFSYDVKMKEKGDIPEGYSVSREKKERFSLILESASTNQTSMYLCASSSGVSKQYFGPGTRLTVT.

The chain uses TRBV7-2 and TRBJ1-5; 7 bases map to TRBD1. V trimming: 5 bases; J trimming: 7 bases; junction bases outside the gene matches: 11. Germline loops: CDR1 SGHTA, CDR2 FQGNSA. The CDR3 is 15 amino acids. The CDR3 spells CASSVQTGLEQPQHF. In nucleotides, the CDR3 is TGTGCCAGCAGCGTCCAGACAGGGTTGGAGCAGCCCCAGCATTTT.

The chain couples TRBV7-9 to TRBJ2-1, with 8 bases aligning to TRBD2. This CDR3 spans 14 amino acids. CDR1 and CDR2 from the germline V gene are SEHNR and FQNEAQ (reference sequence). J lost 9 bases, V lost 1 base, and 5 bases had no gene match. DNA for the CDR3: TGTGCCAGCAGCTTAGGGACTAGCCACGTTGAGCAGTTCTTC. This translates into CASSLGTSHVEQFF. The full variable domain, in which reference TRBV7-9 and TRBJ2-1 provide the parts outside the CDR3, is DTGVSQNPRHKITKRGQNVTFRCDPISEHNRLYWYRQTLGQGPEFLTYFQNEAQLEKSRLLSDRFSAERPKGSFSTLEIQRTEQGDSAMYLCASSLGTSHVEQFFGPGTRLTVL.

This clone was observed once. CDR3 coding DNA: TGCAGTTCTCCTGGGGACAGGGAAGCTTTCTTT. It encodes CSSPGDREAFF. The chain uses TRBV20-1 and TRBJ1-1; TRBD1 matches 8 bases. V was pared by 8 bases and J by 8 bases, with 7 bases of the junction left unmatched. The CDR3 extends over 11 amino acids. Germline V gives CDR1 DFQATT, CDR2 SNEGSKA (reference sequence).

The chain joins TRBV5-4 to TRBJ1-1, with 8 bases lining up with TRBD1. Trimming at V came to 4 bases and at J to 0 bases, leaving 8 bases not matched to a gene. The germline CDR1 and CDR2 sequences are SGHNT and YYREEE (reference sequence). The CDR3 contains 16 residues. CDR3 sequence reads: CASSPRTGKMNTEAFF. CDR3 DNA sequence: TGTGCCAGCAGCCCAAGGACAGGGAAGATGAACACTGAAGCTTTCTTT.

Only one count was recorded for this clone. In DNA, the CDR3 is TGTGCCAGCAGTGAAGCAGCAGGGAAGTCCGGGGAGCTGTTTTTT. Translated: CASSEAAGKSGELFF. The rearrangement uses TRBV2 and TRBJ2-2, with a possible D match to TRBD1 (5 bases). V was shortened by 0 bases and J by 6 bases, with 11 bases between the two germline ends. This CDR3 comprises 15 residues. The germline V gene encodes CDR1 SNHLY and CDR2 FYNNEI.